The 3 T cell receptor beta chains reported below all come from one sample, sequenced in a study of technical replicates of blood from a handful of donors. This table comes from immunoSEQ multiplex PCR, and its TCRdb copy is limited to in-frame clones, with some not included. The sample shows tens of thousands of clones, around 97% of them seen only once. Material for sequencing was T cells isolated from PBMCs. Receptors originate from a human donor in good health.

The V call is TRBV7-9, the J call TRBJ2-1, with TRBD2 identical over 11 bases. The V segment lost 2 bases and the J segment 7 bases; nucleotides outside the gene matches: 7. Germline V CDR1 and CDR2: SEHNR, FQNEAQ (reference sequence). The CDR3 contains 16 residues. CDR3 in DNA: TGTGCCAGCAGCTTACCGGGACTAGCGGAATTTAATGAGCAGTTCTTC. Its translation is CASSLPGLAEFNEQFF. Filled out from reference TRBV7-9 and TRBJ2-1, the complete variable domain reads DTGVSQNPRHKITKRGQNVTFRCDPISEHNRLYWYRQTLGQGPEFLTYFQNEAQLEKSRLLSDRFSAERPKGSFSTLEIQRTEQGDSAMYLCASSLPGLAEFNEQFFGPGTRLTVL.

Only one count was recorded for this clone. This chain joins TRBV6-5 and TRBJ2-7; 9 positions match TRBD2. In germline, CDR1 is MNHEY, CDR2 SVGAGI. The CDR3 loop spans 13 amino acids. The trim removed 10 bases at V and 2 bases at J, leaving 6 bases unmatched. CDR3 sequence: CATRASGTYEQYF. CDR3 DNA: TGTGCCACCAGGGCTAGCGGGACCTACGAGCAGTACTTC.

The chain has TRBV19 and TRBJ2-1; 16 bases map to TRBD2. This CDR3 region has 18 residues. J gave up 5 bases and V 7 bases, and 11 bases lay outside the gene matches. Germline assignment: CDR1 LNHDA and CDR2 SQIVND (reference sequence). This CDR3 reads CASTLGLAGGNPHNEQFF. The DNA of the CDR3 is TGTGCCAGTACCCTGGGACTAGCGGGAGGGAACCCCCACAATGAGCAGTTCTTC.